What follows are 31 T cell receptor beta chains derived from one specimen sequenced in a study of shared T cell receptors in the human thymus. TCRdb keeps only in-frame clones here, not all; method: immunoSEQ multiplex PCR. Among hundreds of thousands of clones listed, roughly 90% were seen once. The data also belong to a second study, concerning human thymus T cells.

Source material: thymocytes. The source of these receptors is a boy younger than two with a congenital heart defect.

The V and J genes are TRBV7-9 and TRBJ1-1; TRBD1 matches at 7 bases. The ends lost 5 bases at V and 1 base at J; junction bases unmatched: 4. The CDR3 runs to 14 residues. The germline CDR1 and CDR2 sequences are SEHNR and FQNEAQ (reference sequence). CDR3 sequence (DNA): TGTGCCAGCAGCGAGACAGGGACGAACACTGAAGCTTTCTTT. Encoded protein: CASSETGTNTEAFF.

This chain links TRBV9 with TRBJ2-6; TRBD2 is a possible D gene (5 bases). Trimming left V 3 bases short and J 3 bases short, with 19 bases between. CDR3 length: 18 amino acids. In germline, CDR1 is SGDLS, CDR2 YYNGEE. CDR3 in DNA: TGTGCCAGCAGCGCAGAGGGCCATCGATCGGGTGGGGCCAACGTCCTGACTTTC. Amino acid sequence: CASSAEGHRSGGANVLTF.

V is TRBV7-9 and J is TRBJ2-5; 11 nucleotides agree with TRBD2. Germline V gene lookup returns CDR1 SEHNR and CDR2 FQNEAQ (reference sequence). This CDR3 region has 18 residues. The junction had 7 bases not matched to a gene; V was cut back by 1 base and J by 0 bases. Here the CDR3 DNA reads TGTGCCAGCAGCTTAGTTGGCCCTAGCGGGAGGAACCAAGAGACCCAGTACTTC. Translation gives CASSLVGPSGRNQETQYF.

The chain joins TRBV29-1 to TRBJ2-1, with TRBD2 matching 12 bases. This CDR3 contains 14 residues. Germline loops: CDR1 SQVTM, CDR2 ANQGSEA. V shed 6 bases, J shed 8 bases, and the junction held 8 bases outside the gene matches. This chain's CDR3 is CSVLLAGGPHEQFF. Written as DNA, the CDR3 is TGCAGCGTCCTCCTAGCGGGAGGGCCGCATGAGCAGTTCTTC.

The chain has TRBV6-4 and TRBJ2-2; a possible D gene is TRBD1 (5 bases). V was trimmed by 6 bases and J by 4 bases, leaving 12 bases between them. In germline, CDR1 is MRHNA, CDR2 SNTAGT. The CDR3 has 14 residues. In DNA form, the CDR3 reads TGTGCCAGCAGCCACAAGGGGTTCACCGGGGAGCTGTTTTTT. Translating gives CASSHKGFTGELFF.

V is TRBV5-1 and J is TRBJ1-1; a weak D match, TRBD1 (5 bases). Between the trimmed V and J ends, which lost 0 bases and 1 base, there was a span of 13 bases. Germline V gene lookup returns CDR1 SGHRS and CDR2 YFSETQ. The CDR3 spans 16 residues. In nucleotides, the CDR3 is TGCGCCAGCAGCTTGGCTTTTGACAGCCGGAACACTGAAGCTTTCTTT. This translates into CASSLAFDSRNTEAFF.

The genes are TRBV21-1 and TRBJ2-2; the tabulated D call, TRBD2, remains unverified against the DNA. TRBV21-1 is a known pseudogene. The CDR3 loop spans 17 amino acids. The CDR3 DNA follows: TGTGCCAGCAGCAAAGTTAAGGCTAGCGGGCTGTACGGGGAGCTGTTTTTT. This gives the protein CASSKVKASGLYGELFF.

This clone has a handful of counts. As DNA, the CDR3 is TGCGCCAGCAGCTTGGACAGGGCCCACGAGCAGTACTTC. Translated, it gives CASSLDRAHEQYF. The chain couples TRBV5-1 to TRBJ2-7, with D possibly matching TRBD1 (6 bases). CDR3 length: 13 residues. The germline gives CDR1 SGHRS, CDR2 YFSETQ. The V end lost 0 bases, the J end lost 5 bases, and 9 bases lay between the germline ends.

The V call is TRBV7-8, the J call TRBJ1-4; 8 positions agree with TRBD1. The germline gives CDR1 SGHVS, CDR2 FQNEAQ. The CDR3 extends over 16 amino acids. V was clipped by 1 base and J by 6 bases; unmatched bases: 7. The CDR3 DNA reads TGTGCCAGCAGCTTAGGGACGGGACAGGCCGATGAAAAACTGTTTTTT. Translated: CASSLGTGQADEKLFF.

This clone was seen once. The genes are TRBV6-1 and TRBJ1-2, with 7 bases lining up with TRBD1. The CDR3 loop spans 15 amino acids. Trimming at V came to 6 bases and at J to 7 bases, leaving 14 bases not matched to a gene. The germline V gene encodes CDR1 MNHNS and CDR2 SASEGT. The CDR3 nucleotides read TGTGCCAGCAGCCAAACTGGCGGAGGGGGCCGTGGCTACACCTTC. Translation gives CASSQTGGGGRGYTF.

This chain uses TRBV15 with TRBJ2-3; 8 bases are shared with TRBD1. Germline-derived CDR1 and CDR2 are LNHNV and YYDKDF (reference sequence). The J segment lost 2 bases and the V segment lost 3 bases, leaving 7 bases of the junction unmatched. The CDR3 loop spans 16 amino acids. CDR3 DNA: TGTGCCACCAGCAGCTCCAGGGGGCATGACACAGATACGCAGTATTTT. Residues: CATSSSRGHDTDTQYF.

CDR3 protein: CASRSGQRDTGELFF. The CDR3 nucleotides are TGTGCCAGCAGATCGGGACAGCGAGACACCGGGGAGCTGTTTTTT. The chain couples TRBV2 to TRBJ2-2; 7 nucleotides match TRBD1. After removal of 6 bases from V and 3 bases from J, the junction contained 7 bases not matched to a gene. From germline, CDR1 is SNHLY and CDR2 FYNNEI. The length of the CDR3 is 15 residues.

This clone has a handful of counts. The V and J genes are TRBV6-6 and TRBJ2-7, with D possibly being TRBD2 (6 bases). Trimming shortened V by 7 bases and J by 1 base, and 17 bases separated the two germline ends. The germline V gene has CDR1 MNHNY and CDR2 SVGAGI (reference sequence). This CDR3 contains 15 residues. The CDR3 here is CASNTKEGPSYEQYF. The CDR3 DNA is TGTGCCAGCAACACCAAGGAGGGTCCTTCCTACGAGCAGTACTTC.

This chain links TRBV5-6 with TRBJ2-3; TRBD2 agrees at 8 bases. The CDR3 totals 15 residues. The germline V gene encodes CDR1 SGHDT and CDR2 YYEEEE. Trimming removed 3 bases from V and 4 bases from J; junction bases left unmatched: 7. This CDR3 is CASSYRVAGSDTQYF. The CDR3 nucleotides are TGTGCCAGCAGCTATCGGGTAGCGGGATCAGATACGCAGTATTTT.

CDR3 in DNA: TGTGCCAGCAGTAGGAGGGGGCGGCCACCACCTTTATCTTCCAACTATGGCTACACCTTC. Protein: CASSRRGRPPPLSSNYGYTF. V and J are TRBV27 and TRBJ1-2, with TRBD1 matching 7 bases. Trimming removed 5 bases from V and 2 bases from J; junction bases left unmatched: 23. Germline V gives CDR1 MNHEY, CDR2 SMNVEV (reference sequence). The CDR3 totals 20 residues.

The rearrangement links TRBV18 to TRBJ1-2; the match to TRBD1 covers 8 bases. The CDR3 has 15 amino acids. Germline CDR1 reads KGHSH; CDR2 reads LQKENI. The junction had 9 bases not matched to a gene; V was cut back by 6 bases and J by 3 bases. The DNA for the CDR3 is TGTGCCAGCTCCCCAGGGGACAGGTGGCACTATGGCTACACCTTC. It specifies CASSPGDRWHYGYTF.

This clone was detected once. The chain has TRBV4-1 and TRBJ1-5; 9 nucleotides line up with TRBD1. V lost 2 bases to trimming and J lost 5 bases; unmatched junction nucleotides: 19. Germline V gene lookup returns CDR1 MGHRA and CDR2 YSYEKL. This CDR3 has 20 residues. The CDR3 protein is CASSQSQTKAKYRGHQPQHF. The CDR3 DNA reads as TGCGCCAGCAGCCAATCCCAAACCAAAGCCAAATACAGGGGGCATCAGCCCCAGCATTTT.

The rearrangement joins TRBV13 to TRBJ1-2; D remains ambiguous. CDR1 is PRHDT and CDR2 is FYEKMQ in the germline V gene (reference sequence). This CDR3 spans 15 amino acids. Between the trimmed V and J ends, which lost 5 bases and 0 bases, there was a span of 13 bases. In DNA, the CDR3 is TGTGCCAGCAGCCCATCTCGGGATCCTAACTATGGCTACACCTTC. Amino acid sequence: CASSPSRDPNYGYTF.

The chain recombines TRBV11-3 with TRBJ2-7; 9 bases line up with TRBD2. This CDR3 contains 15 residues. Trimming cost V 0 bases and J 3 bases; bases outside gene matches: 3. Germline loops: CDR1 SGHNT, CDR2 YENEEA. CDR3 nucleotide sequence: TGTGCCAGCAGCTTAGATCCTAGCGGGGTCTACGAGCAGTACTTC. It encodes CASSLDPSGVYEQYF.

The V call is TRBV9, the J call TRBJ2-7; the D is unclear. Between the trimmed V and J ends, which lost 4 bases and 7 bases, there was a span of 18 bases. Germline CDR1 and CDR2: SGDLS and YYNGEE. The CDR3 has 14 amino acids. Written as DNA, the CDR3 is TGTGCCAGCAGCCCCGACACCCTCAATACTGAGCAGTACTTC. It translates to CASSPDTLNTEQYF.

There are a few counts of this clone. The CDR3 DNA sequence: TGTGCCAGTAGTATACCCGGACTGATAAACACCATATATTTT. Amino acid sequence: CASSIPGLINTIYF. The chain combines TRBV19 with TRBJ1-3; D not certain. The CDR3 loop spans 14 amino acids. Trimming left V 2 bases short and J 6 bases short, with 11 bases between. From germline, CDR1 is LNHDA and CDR2 SQIVND (reference sequence).

V gene TRBV7-9 combines with J gene TRBJ2-5; 7 nucleotides match TRBD2. Near its end, the DNA agrees better with TRBJ2-7, so the J call may be wrong. CDR1 and CDR2 (germline): SEHNR, FQNEAQ (reference sequence). CDR3 length equals 15 residues. The CDR3 sequence is CASSLAPGRVYEQYF. CDR3 DNA sequence: TGTGCCAGCAGCTTAGCCCCAGGGAGGGTTTACGAGCAGTACTTC.

The chain carries TRBV19 and TRBJ2-1; TRBD2 agrees at 11 bases. Per germline, CDR1 LNHDA and CDR2 SQIVND (reference sequence). The V and J ends lost 5 bases and 4 bases, in that order; junction bases with no gene match: 7. CDR3 size: 16 residues. Here the CDR3 DNA reads TGTGCCAGTAGTCCGTTGACTAGCGGGATATACAATGAGCAGTTCTTC. It specifies CASSPLTSGIYNEQFF.

This clone came up once. This chain links TRBV30 with TRBJ2-7; TRBD2 aligns across 9 bases. Unmatched junction bases numbered 7, after V lost 1 base and J lost 0 bases. The CDR3 has 16 residues. Germline-derived CDR1 and CDR2 are GTSNPN and SVGIG (reference sequence). CDR3 sequence: CAWSARHSGSSYEQYF. The CDR3 bases are TGTGCCTGGAGTGCACGTCATAGCGGGAGCTCCTACGAGCAGTACTTC.

This clone was seen a few times. The J gene is TRBJ2-7, the V gene TRBV6-5, with 7 positions matching TRBD1. Germline CDR1 reads MNHEY; CDR2 reads SVGAGI. CDR3 length: 14 residues. V dropped 2 bases and J dropped 6; count of bases not matched to a gene: 7. The CDR3: CASSYGTAPGEQYF. As DNA, the CDR3 is TGTGCCAGCAGTTACGGGACAGCGCCAGGCGAGCAGTACTTC.

The chain recombines TRBV4-2 with TRBJ1-5, with D perhaps matching TRBD1 (5 bases). The CDR3 loop spans 15 amino acids. Trimming took 0 bases from V and 8 from J, leaving 14 bases between them. Germline V gene sequence: CDR1 LGHNA, CDR2 YNFKEQ. CDR3 DNA sequence: TGTGCCAGCAGCCAAGATTATCAGGGAAGTGAGCCCCAGCATTTT. Protein sequence: CASSQDYQGSEPQHF.

The chain has TRBV12-5 and TRBJ2-7; D is possibly TRBD2 (5 bases). The V gene's germline CDR1 is LGHNT and CDR2 FRNRAP. V was clipped by 8 bases and J by 2 bases, with 16 bases between them. There are 14 residues in the CDR3. The CDR3 protein is CASPPHSGTYEQYF. The CDR3 nucleotides read TGTGCTAGTCCACCTCACTCCGGGACCTACGAGCAGTACTTC.

This clone appeared once. The CDR3 loop reads CASSPGKGAGGHSYNEQFF. CDR3 sequence (DNA): TGTGCCAGCAGCCCAGGGAAGGGGGCGGGAGGGCACTCCTACAATGAGCAGTTCTTC. The chain employs TRBV4-2 and TRBJ2-1; TRBD2 aligns across 9 bases. V was clipped by 4 bases and J by 0 bases; unmatched bases: 13. The CDR3 runs to 19 residues. Germline V gene lookup returns CDR1 LGHNA and CDR2 YNFKEQ.

V gene TRBV5-5 combines with J gene TRBJ2-3, with 12 bases identical to TRBD2. Germline loops: CDR1 SGHKS, CDR2 YYEKEE (reference sequence). This CDR3 contains 17 residues. V lost 10 bases, J lost 1 base, and 13 bases stayed unmatched. CDR3 bases: TGTGCCGGGGAGCGGACTAGCGGGGTTTTAGGCACAGATACGCAGTATTTT. This codes for CAGERTSGVLGTDTQYF.

This clone was seen more than once but under ten times. J is TRBJ2-1 and V is TRBV28; D possibly corresponds to TRBD1 (6 bases). The CDR3 spans 16 residues. The ends were cut back, 5 bases at V and 5 bases at J, with 19 bases in the middle. Germline values: CDR1 MDHEN, CDR2 SYDVKM. The CDR3 reads CASSRTGSVWDNEQFF. CDR3 coding DNA: TGTGCCAGCAGTCGAACAGGGTCGGTGTGGGACAATGAGCAGTTCTTC.

V usage is TRBV29-1 and J usage is TRBJ1-1; D might be TRBD1 (5 bases). This CDR3 is 14 amino acids long. Germline V lookup: CDR1 SQVTM, CDR2 ANQGSEA. Trimming removed 5 bases from V and 4 bases from J, with 17 bases in between. The CDR3 loop reads CSVRQGVGGTEAFF. CDR3 sequence (DNA): TGCAGCGTTCGCCAGGGAGTGGGAGGCACTGAAGCTTTCTTT.